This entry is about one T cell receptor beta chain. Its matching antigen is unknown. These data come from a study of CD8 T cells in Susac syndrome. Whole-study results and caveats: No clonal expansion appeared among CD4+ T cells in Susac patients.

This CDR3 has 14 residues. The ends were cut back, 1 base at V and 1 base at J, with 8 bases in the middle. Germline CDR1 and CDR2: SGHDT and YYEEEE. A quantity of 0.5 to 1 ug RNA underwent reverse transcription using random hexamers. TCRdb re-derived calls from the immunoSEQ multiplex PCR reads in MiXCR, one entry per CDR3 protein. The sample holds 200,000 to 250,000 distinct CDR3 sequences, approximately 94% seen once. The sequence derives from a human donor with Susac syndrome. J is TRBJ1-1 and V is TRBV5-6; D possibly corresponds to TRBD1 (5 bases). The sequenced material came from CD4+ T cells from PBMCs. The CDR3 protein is CASSLWGENTEAFF. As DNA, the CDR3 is TGTGCCAGCAGCTTGTGGGGGGAGAACACTGAAGCTTTCTTT.